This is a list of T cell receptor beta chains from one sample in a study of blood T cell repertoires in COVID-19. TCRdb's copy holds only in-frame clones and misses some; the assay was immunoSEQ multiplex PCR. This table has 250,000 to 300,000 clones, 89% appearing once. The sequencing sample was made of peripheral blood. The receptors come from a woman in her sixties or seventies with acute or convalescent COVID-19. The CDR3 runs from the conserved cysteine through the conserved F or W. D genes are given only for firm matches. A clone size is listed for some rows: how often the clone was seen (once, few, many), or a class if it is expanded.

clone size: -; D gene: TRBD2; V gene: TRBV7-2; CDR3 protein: CASSPSGKGSDTQYF
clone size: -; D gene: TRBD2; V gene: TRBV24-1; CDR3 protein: CATSDRLASGELFF
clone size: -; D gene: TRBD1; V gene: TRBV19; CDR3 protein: CASSPRQGEQYF
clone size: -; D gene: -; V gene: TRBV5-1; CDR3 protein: CASSLTQPAVETQYF
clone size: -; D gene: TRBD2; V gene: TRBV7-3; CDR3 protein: CASSPRTSGIYNEQFF
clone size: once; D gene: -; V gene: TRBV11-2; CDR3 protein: CASSLDGQTGNTIYF
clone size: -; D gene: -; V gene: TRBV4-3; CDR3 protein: CASSQGTGLETQYF
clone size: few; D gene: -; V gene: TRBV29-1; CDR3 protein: CSVGQGPGDGYTF
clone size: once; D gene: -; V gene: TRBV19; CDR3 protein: CASSIGRADQPQHF
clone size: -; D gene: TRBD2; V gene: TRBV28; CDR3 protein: CASSSRLAGDRWYNEQFF
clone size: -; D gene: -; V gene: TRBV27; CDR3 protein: CASSSQGGYSNQPQHF
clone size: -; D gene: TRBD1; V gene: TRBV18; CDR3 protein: CASHRGQGAYNEQFF
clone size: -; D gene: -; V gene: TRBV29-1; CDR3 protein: CSVRGPGSGYEQYF
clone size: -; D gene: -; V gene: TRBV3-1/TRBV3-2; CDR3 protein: CASSSSTGFQETQYF
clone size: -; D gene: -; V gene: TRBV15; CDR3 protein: CATSRDGGNQPQHF
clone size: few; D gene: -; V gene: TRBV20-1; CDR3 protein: CSASRTAQHF
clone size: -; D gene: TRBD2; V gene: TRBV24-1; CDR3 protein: CATSDPTSGGNHEQYF
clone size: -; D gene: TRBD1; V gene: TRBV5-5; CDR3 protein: CASSLMSGGVELFF
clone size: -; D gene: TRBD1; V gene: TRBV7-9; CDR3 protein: CASSRTGRGLGETQYF
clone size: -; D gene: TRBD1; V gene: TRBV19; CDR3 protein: CASSINHRGREQYF
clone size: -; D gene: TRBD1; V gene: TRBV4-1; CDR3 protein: CASSQDLDRGNSPLHF
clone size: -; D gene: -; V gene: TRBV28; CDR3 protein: CASIGGGSQPQHF
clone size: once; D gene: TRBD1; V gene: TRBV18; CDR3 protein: CASSPPTGAGNTIYF
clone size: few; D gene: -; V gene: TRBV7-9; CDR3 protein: CASSSGRSYSNQPQHF
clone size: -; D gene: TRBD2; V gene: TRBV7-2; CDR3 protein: CASSLVGTSGRASETQYF
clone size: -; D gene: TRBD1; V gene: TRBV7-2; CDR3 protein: CASSATGGAYSPLHF
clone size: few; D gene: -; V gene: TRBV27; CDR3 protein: CASSYRENSYEQYF
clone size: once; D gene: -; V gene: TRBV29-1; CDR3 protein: CSASQGQTDTQYF
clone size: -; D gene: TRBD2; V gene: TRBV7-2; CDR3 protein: CASSLALAGTETQYF
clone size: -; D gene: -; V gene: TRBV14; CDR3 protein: CASSQEPSMNTEAFF
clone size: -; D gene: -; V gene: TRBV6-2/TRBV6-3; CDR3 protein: CASSYSGQFGAFF
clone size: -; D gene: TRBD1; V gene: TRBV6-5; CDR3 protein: CASSSAGGWDEKLFF
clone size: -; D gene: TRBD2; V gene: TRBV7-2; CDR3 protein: CASSLGGGETQYF
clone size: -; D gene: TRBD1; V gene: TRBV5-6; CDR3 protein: CASSPRGRGRGYGYTF
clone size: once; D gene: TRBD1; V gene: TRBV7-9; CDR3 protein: CASSFIDRDGYTF
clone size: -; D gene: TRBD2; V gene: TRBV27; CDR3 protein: CASSLSGTSGMYEQYF
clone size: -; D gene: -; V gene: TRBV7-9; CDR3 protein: CASSPYNEQFF
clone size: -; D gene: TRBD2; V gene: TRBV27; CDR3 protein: CASSGLAGDSRRPYNEQFF
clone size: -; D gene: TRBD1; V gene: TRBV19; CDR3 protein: CASSRTGGTGANVLTF
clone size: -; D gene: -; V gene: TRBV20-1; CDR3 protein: CSASALRGGEQYF
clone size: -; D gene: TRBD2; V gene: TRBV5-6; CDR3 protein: CASSSLTSGGAWPYEQYF
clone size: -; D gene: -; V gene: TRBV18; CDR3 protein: CASSPGGGDQPQHF
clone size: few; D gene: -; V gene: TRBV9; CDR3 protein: CASSVEGGDTGELFF
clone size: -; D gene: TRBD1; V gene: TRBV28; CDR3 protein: CASFPGGEYGYTF
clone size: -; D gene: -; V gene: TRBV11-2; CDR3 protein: CASSLVSVYNSPLHF
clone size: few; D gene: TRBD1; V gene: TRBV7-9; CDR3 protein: CASSADRGNQPQHF
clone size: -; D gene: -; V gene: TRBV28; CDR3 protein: CASSLTSPFTNEQFF
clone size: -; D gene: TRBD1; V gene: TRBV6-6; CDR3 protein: CASGTGGLITRGYTF
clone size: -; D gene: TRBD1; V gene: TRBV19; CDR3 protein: CASGQGPTEAFF
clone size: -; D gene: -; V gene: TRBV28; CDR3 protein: CASSLPLTVNSPLHF
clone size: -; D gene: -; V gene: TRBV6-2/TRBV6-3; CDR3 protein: CASSWDTYEQYF
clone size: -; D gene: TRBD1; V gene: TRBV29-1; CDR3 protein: CSVEERGQGAPSGANVLTF